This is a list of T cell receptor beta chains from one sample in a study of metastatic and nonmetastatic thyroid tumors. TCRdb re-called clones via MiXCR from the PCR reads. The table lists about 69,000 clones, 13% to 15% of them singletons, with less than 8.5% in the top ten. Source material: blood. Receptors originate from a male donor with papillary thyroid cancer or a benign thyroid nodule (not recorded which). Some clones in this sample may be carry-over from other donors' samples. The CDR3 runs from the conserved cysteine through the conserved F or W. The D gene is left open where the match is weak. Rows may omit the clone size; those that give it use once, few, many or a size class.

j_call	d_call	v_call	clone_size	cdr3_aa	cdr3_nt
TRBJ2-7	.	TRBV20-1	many	CSASESQGVSYEQYF	TGCAGTGCTAGCGAATCACAGGGCGTATCCTACGAGCAGTACTTC
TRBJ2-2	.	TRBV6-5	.	CASSYSQGNTGELSF	TGTGCCAGCAGTTACTCCCAGGGTAACACCGGGGAGCTGTCTTTT
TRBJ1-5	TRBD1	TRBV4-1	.	CASSETGASRAPQHF	TGCGCCAGCAGCGAGACAGGGGCCTCAAGGGCGCCCCAGCATTTT
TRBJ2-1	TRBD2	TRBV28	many	CASTLAGGYNEQFF	TGTGCCAGCACGCTAGCGGGAGGTTACAATGAGCAGTTCTTC
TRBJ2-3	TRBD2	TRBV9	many	CASSVGDSGRDTQYF	TGTGCCAGCAGCGTAGGCGATAGCGGGAGAGATACGCAGTATTTT
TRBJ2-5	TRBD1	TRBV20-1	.	CSARDSGQGAGTQLF	TGCAGTGCTAGAGATTCCGGGCAGGGGGCCGGGACCCAGTTGTTC
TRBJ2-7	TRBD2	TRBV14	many	CASSRVSGGPSYEQYF	TGTGCCAGCAGTCGCGTATCGGGAGGGCCCTCCTACGAGCAGTACTTC
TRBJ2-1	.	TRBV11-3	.	CASSLSEGFEQFF	TGTGCCAGCAGCTTATCAGAGGGTTTTGAGCAGTTCTTC
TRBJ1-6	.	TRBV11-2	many	CASSLDTGARYNSPLHF	TGTGCCAGCAGCTTAGATACGGGGGCGAGATATAATTCACCCCTCCACTTT
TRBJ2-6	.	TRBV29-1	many	CSVLTGANVLTF	TGCAGCGTTCTGACTGGGGCCAACGTCCTGACTTTC
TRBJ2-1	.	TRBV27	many	CASSLSEGQGRHNEQFF	TGTGCCAGCAGTTTATCAGAGGGGCAGGGTCGACACAATGAGCAGTTCTTC
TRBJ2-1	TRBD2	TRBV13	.	CASSSGSYGSDPYNEQFF	TGTGCCAGCAGTAGCGGGAGTTATGGGTCTGATCCCTACAATGAGCAGTTCTTC
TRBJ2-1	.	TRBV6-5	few	CASSYPSGKQFF	TGTGCCAGCAGTTACCCGAGCGGCAAGCAGTTCTTC
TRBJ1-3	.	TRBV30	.	CAWSSWGGSGNTIYF	TGTGCCTGGAGTTCGTGGGGTGGCTCTGGAAACACCATATATTTT
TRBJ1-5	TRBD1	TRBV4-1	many	CASSQNPTGEQPQHF	TGCGCCAGCAGCCAAAACCCCACAGGGGAACAGCCCCAGCATTTT
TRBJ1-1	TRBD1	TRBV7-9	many	CASSLRTGENTEAFF	TGTGCCAGCAGCTTACGCACAGGGGAGAACACTGAAGCTTTCTTT
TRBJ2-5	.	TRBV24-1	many	CATSDFLDHQETQYF	TGTGCCACCAGTGATTTTTTGGATCACCAAGAGACCCAGTACTTC
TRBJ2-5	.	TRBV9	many	CASSADLRGETQYF	TGTGCCAGCAGCGCTGACTTAAGGGGGGAGACCCAGTACTTC
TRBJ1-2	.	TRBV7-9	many	CASSSEGTVYGYTF	TGTGCCAGCAGCTCAGAGGGCACGGTCTATGGCTACACCTTC
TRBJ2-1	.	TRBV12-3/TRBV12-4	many	CASSLGGYNEQFF	TGTGCCAGCAGTTTAGGCGGATACAATGAGCAGTTCTTC
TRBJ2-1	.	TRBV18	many	CASSPSNEQFF	TGTGCCAGCTCACCAAGCAATGAGCAGTTCTTC
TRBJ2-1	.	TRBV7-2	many	CATREASYNEQFF	TGTGCCACTAGAGAGGCCTCCTACAATGAGCAGTTCTTC
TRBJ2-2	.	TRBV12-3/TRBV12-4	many	CASSLRTNTGELFF	TGTGCCAGCAGTCTCCGGACGAACACCGGGGAGCTGTTTTTT
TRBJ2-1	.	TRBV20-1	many	CSARAAGISYNEQFF	TGCAGTGCTAGAGCTGCAGGTATCTCCTACAATGAGCAGTTCTTC
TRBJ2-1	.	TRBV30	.	CAFATGHEQFF	TGTGCCTTCGCGACAGGTCATGAGCAGTTCTTC
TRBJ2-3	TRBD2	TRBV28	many	CASSLDLGLASTDTQYF	TGTGCCAGCAGTTTGGACCTCGGACTAGCGAGCACAGATACGCAGTATTTT
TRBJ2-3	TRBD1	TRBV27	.	CASSLSDPGQGVADTQYF	TGTGCCAGCAGTTTATCGGATCCAGGACAGGGGGTGGCAGATACGCAGTATTTT
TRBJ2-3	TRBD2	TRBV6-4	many	CASTLGLAGGPGADTQYF	TGTGCCAGCACCTTGGGCCTAGCGGGAGGGCCAGGGGCAGATACGCAGTATTTT
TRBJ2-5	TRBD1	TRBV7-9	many	CASSSRGQLQETQYF	TGTGCCAGCAGCTCAAGGGGGCAGCTACAAGAGACCCAGTACTTC
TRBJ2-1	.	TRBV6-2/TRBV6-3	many	CASSLLGPGPNEQFF	TGTGCCAGCAGTCTCCTGGGACCAGGGCCCAATGAGCAGTTCTTC